These 7 T cell receptor beta chains were all obtained from the same sample, sequenced in a study of HIV-infected children after antiretroviral therapy interruption. Stated treatment: PENTA 11 planned treatment interruption arm or continuous ART arm. A 3' RACE protocol on RNA, with unique molecular identifiers, produced the TCR library. TCRdb processed the 3' RACE reads anew with MiXCR; each CDR3 protein has one entry. The table lists fewer than 45,000 distinct CDR3 sequences, approximately 6.1% of them singletons. This sample comprised CD45RA+ CD4+ T cells from PBMCs, pooled from several time points, obtained from a donor given antiretroviral therapy, either interrupted or continuous. As for subset: naive CD4+ CD45RA+ CD45RO- T cells. These receptors all come from a pool of human donors with HIV.

This clonotype was found many times. The V call is TRBV20-1, the J call TRBJ2-3; 12 nucleotides agree with TRBD2. From germline, CDR1 is DFQATT and CDR2 SNEGSKA (reference sequence). The CDR3 consists of 13 residues. The ends lost 3 bases at V and 9 bases at J; junction bases unmatched: 4. The chain's CDR3 is CSASILAGGTQYF. In nucleotides, the CDR3 is TGCAGTGCTAGTATACTAGCGGGAGGCACGCAGTATTTT.

This clonotype was observed many times. V gene TRBV27 combines with J gene TRBJ1-1; 12 bases are a match to TRBD1. The CDR3 contains 14 residues. V lost 6 bases, J lost 4 bases, and 3 bases stayed unmatched. Germline CDR1 and CDR2: MNHEY and SMNVEV (reference sequence). DNA of the CDR3: TGTGCCAGCAGGGGACAGGGGGCGAGCACTGAAGCTTTCTTT. Protein sequence: CASRGQGASTEAFF.

In this sample, this clonotype turned up many times. This chain connects TRBV10-3 to TRBJ2-1; D is undetermined. With 0 bases removed from V and 5 bases from J, the gap between germline ends came to 17 bases. The V gene's germline CDR1 is ENHRY and CDR2 SYGVKD. The length of the CDR3 is 17 residues. The DNA for the CDR3 is TGTGCCATCAGTGAGTCACGTTCCCGTCGCTTTGACAATGAGCAGTTCTTC. It translates to CAISESRSRRFDNEQFF.

This clonotype was detected ten times or more. This rearrangement joins TRBV7-2 to TRBJ2-3, with TRBD1 matching over 7 bases. Looked up from germline, CDR1 is SGHTA and CDR2 is FQGNSA. Trimming cost V 5 bases and J 0 bases; bases outside gene matches: 5. This CDR3 has 15 residues. This CDR3 reads CASSPGQTSTDTQYF. The CDR3 bases are TGTGCCAGCAGCCCGGGACAGACAAGCACAGATACGCAGTATTTT.

This clonotype was seen at least ten times. The rearrangement joins TRBV2 to TRBJ2-3, with 11 bases identical to TRBD2. This CDR3 spans 17 amino acids. V was clipped by 6 bases and J by 0 bases; unmatched bases: 8. Germline-derived CDR1 and CDR2 are SNHLY and FYNNEI. In nucleotides, the CDR3 is TGTGCCAGCAGCAACACAAGGACTAGCGGGAGCACAGATACGCAGTATTTT. Protein product: CASSNTRTSGSTDTQYF. Full variable domain (missing parts from reference TRBV2 and TRBJ2-3): EPEVTQTPSHQVTQMGQEVILRCVPISNHLYFYWYRQILGQKVEFLVSFYNNEISEKSEIFDDQFSVERPDGSNFTLKIRSTKLEDSAMYFCASSNTRTSGSTDTQYFGPGTRLTVL.

This clonotype was seen ten or more times. The rearrangement joins TRBV6-6 to TRBJ1-1, with D uncertain. Trimming took off 0 bases at V and 5 bases at J, with 16 bases between the two ends. There are 16 residues in the CDR3. Looked up from germline, CDR1 is MNHNY and CDR2 is SVGAGI (reference sequence). The CDR3 sequence is CASSYSNRGSSTEAFF. The CDR3 DNA reads TGTGCCAGCAGTTACTCGAATAGAGGGTCGAGTACTGAAGCTTTCTTT.

The sample holds many counts of this clonotype. The gene calls are TRBV6-6 and TRBJ1-4, with D hard to call. The V end lost 2 bases, the J end lost 8 bases, and 6 bases lay between the germline ends. The CDR3 extends over 12 amino acids. Germline assignment: CDR1 MNHNY and CDR2 SVGAGI (reference sequence). In DNA form, the CDR3 reads TGTGCCAGCAGTTACAGTGGGGAAAAACTGTTTTTT. It codes for CASSYSGEKLFF.